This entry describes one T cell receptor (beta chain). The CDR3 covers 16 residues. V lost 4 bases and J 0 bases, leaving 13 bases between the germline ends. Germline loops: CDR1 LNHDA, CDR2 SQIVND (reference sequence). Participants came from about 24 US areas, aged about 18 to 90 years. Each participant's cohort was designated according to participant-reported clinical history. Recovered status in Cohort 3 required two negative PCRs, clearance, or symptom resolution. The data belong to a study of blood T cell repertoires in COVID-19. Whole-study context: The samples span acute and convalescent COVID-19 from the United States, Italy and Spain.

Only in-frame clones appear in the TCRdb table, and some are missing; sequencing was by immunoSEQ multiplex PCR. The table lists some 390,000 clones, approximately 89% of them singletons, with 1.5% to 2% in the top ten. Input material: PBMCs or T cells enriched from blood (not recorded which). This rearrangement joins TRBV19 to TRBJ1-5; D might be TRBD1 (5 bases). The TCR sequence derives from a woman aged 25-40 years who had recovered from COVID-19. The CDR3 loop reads CASSTRQPYSNQPQHF. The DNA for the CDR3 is TGTGCCAGTAGTACGCGACAGCCCTATAGCAATCAGCCCCAGCATTTT.